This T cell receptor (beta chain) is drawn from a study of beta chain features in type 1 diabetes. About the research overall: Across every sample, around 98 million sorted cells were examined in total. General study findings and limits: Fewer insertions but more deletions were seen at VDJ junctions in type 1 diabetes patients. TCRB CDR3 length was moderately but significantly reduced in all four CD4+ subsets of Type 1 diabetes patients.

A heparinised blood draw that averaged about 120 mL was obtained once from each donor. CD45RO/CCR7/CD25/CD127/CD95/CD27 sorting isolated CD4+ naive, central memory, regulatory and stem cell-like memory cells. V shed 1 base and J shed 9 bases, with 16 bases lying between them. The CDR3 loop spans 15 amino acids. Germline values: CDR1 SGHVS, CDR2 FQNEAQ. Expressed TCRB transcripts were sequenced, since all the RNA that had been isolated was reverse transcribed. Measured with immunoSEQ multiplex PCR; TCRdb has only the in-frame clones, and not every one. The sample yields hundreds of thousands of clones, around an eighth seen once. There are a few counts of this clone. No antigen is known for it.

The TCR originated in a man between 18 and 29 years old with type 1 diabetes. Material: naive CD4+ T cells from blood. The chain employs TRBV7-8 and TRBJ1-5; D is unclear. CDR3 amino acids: CASSLGRGPYLPQHF. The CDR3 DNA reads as TGTGCCAGCAGCTTAGGGAGAGGGCCCTATCTGCCCCAGCATTTT.